This TCR beta chain was found in a study of cytomegalovirus exposure and HLA in healthy donors. The PCR made use of 60 Vbeta and 13 Jbeta primers. Profiling relied on immunoSEQ multiplex PCR, and the TCRdb table lists in-frame clones only, not all of them. The sample has around 64,000 clones, roughly 72% seen once. V was shortened by 4 bases and J by 5 bases, with 15 bases between the two germline ends. This CDR3 spans 14 amino acids. The germline CDR1 and CDR2 sequences are LGHNA and YNFKEQ. Sequenced sample: PBMCs. The J gene is TRBJ2-7, the V gene TRBV4-2, with TRBD2 as a possible D gene (6 bases). This TCR came from a woman aged 25 to 39 in good health and CMV-seropositive. CDR3 residues: CASSLSLWGDEQYF. CDR3 nucleotides: TGTGCCAGCAGCCTTTCCCTTTGGGGGGACGAGCAGTACTTC.